This T cell receptor (beta chain) was identified during a study of T cell repertoires in cytomegalovirus infection. On the study more broadly: Indications of both CMV infection and matching HLA type were provided by public TCR beta signatures. Study-wide results and caveats: Totalled public TCR beta family frequency picked out people who carried CMV plus the relevant HLA.

One entry per CDR3 protein, called by TCRdb with MiXCR from the reads. The data hold 150,000 to 200,000 distinct CDR3 sequences, with about 15% observed a single time. This clonotype was recorded a few times. What it binds is not known. The germline V gene encodes CDR1 SGHDN and CDR2 FVKESK. The CDR3 is 14 residues long. Trimming cost V 0 bases and J 4 bases, with 6 bases left between them. The sample comprised CD8+ T cells from PBMCs. The receptor's source is a human donor in good health (CMV status not recorded). Some clones in this sample may be carry-over from other donors' samples. The rearrangement joins TRBV14 to TRBJ2-2, with D perhaps given as TRBD1 or TRBD2 (5 bases each). CDR3 amino acids: CASSQEGVTGELFF. The CDR3, as DNA: TGTGCCAGCAGCCAAGAGGGGGTCACCGGGGAGCTGTTTTTT.